Sequencing of this T cell receptor beta chain was carried out in a study of graft-versus-host responses after intestinal transplantation. Study in general: All of the recipients had induction that used anti-thymocyte globulin, then tacrolimus and steroids for approximately 3 years. Study results and caveats: Ileal or blood samples showed some GvH clones first, and such clones were also found in recipient marrow.

As for this clone: The antigen is undetermined.

Intraepithelial lymphocytes and lamina propria lymphocytes were released through processing of graft tissue. Sequenced by immunoSEQ multiplex PCR; TCRdb stores in-frame clones only, minus some. Of 6,500 to 8,500 clones in the sample, approximately 71% were seen once. Germline V gene sequence: CDR1 MDHEN, CDR2 SYDVKM. Trimming removed 1 base from V and 2 bases from J, with 12 bases in between. The CDR3 has 16 residues. This sample comprised ileum tissue, obtained 55 days after transplant. The clonotype was recovered from a human patient who received an intestinal transplant, so some T cells may come from the graft donor. The chain employs TRBV28 and TRBJ1-5; no clear D. For the CDR3, the DNA is TGTGCCAGCAGTTTATACGGTCGGCAGGGCAATCAGCCCCAGCATTTT. It codes for CASSLYGRQGNQPQHF.